Following are 4 T cell receptor beta chains from one sample sequenced in a study of blood T cell repertoires in COVID-19. Clones were read by immunoSEQ multiplex PCR, and TCRdb kept only the in-frame ones, dropping some. The table has approximately 240,000 clones, about nine tenths seen once. Sequencing input: PBMCs or T cells enriched from blood (not recorded which). These receptors all stem from a woman in her twenties or thirties with acute COVID-19.

This chain links TRBV7-6 with TRBJ1-1, with 11 bases that match TRBD1. The CDR3 consists of 15 residues. The germline CDR1 and CDR2 sequences are SGHVS and FNYEAQ. J lost 4 bases, V lost 5 bases, and 6 bases had no gene match. This CDR3 reads CASSAPGTGGTEAFF. The CDR3, as DNA: TGTGCCAGCAGCGCCCCCGGGACAGGGGGCACTGAAGCTTTCTTT.

The chain recombines TRBV7-2 with TRBJ1-5; 11 positions match TRBD1. V lost 1 base to trimming and J lost 4 bases; unmatched junction nucleotides: 3. Germline CDR1 is SGHTA and CDR2 is FQGNSA. The CDR3 totals 16 residues. The CDR3: CASSLGGQGGNQPQHF. In DNA form, the CDR3 reads TGTGCCAGCAGCTTAGGGGGACAGGGGGGTAATCAGCCCCAGCATTTT.

This rearrangement joins TRBV7-9 to TRBJ2-3; D unresolved. Germline V gene lookup returns CDR1 SEHNR and CDR2 FQNEAQ (reference sequence). The CDR3 length is 14 residues. V shed 6 bases and J shed 2 bases, with 12 bases lying between them. CDR3 in DNA: TGTGCCAGCAGATCAGAGGTACCCACAGATACGCAGTATTTT. It translates to CASRSEVPTDTQYF.

The sample holds a few counts of this clone. The chain joins TRBV7-2 to TRBJ1-5, with D possibly matching TRBD1 (5 bases). There are 16 residues in the CDR3. Per the germline V gene, CDR1 is SGHTA and CDR2 is FQGNSA. The V end was cut by 3 bases, the J end by 0 bases, with 12 bases between. The CDR3 loop reads CASSLAQDYSNQPQHF. Here the CDR3 DNA reads TGTGCCAGCAGCTTGGCACAGGATTATAGCAATCAGCCCCAGCATTTT.